What follows are 13 T cell receptor beta chains derived from one specimen sequenced in a study of T cell responses to AZD1222 COVID-19 vaccine. Assay: immunoSEQ multiplex PCR; the TCRdb copy retains only in-frame clones and omits some. The profile shows fewer than 150,000 clones, roughly 93% of them singletons. The sample was peripheral blood, taken on day 0 of AZD1222 vaccination. The receptors come from an adult in good health.

V usage is TRBV7-9 and J usage is TRBJ1-2; TRBD1 matches 9 bases. Per germline, CDR1 SEHNR and CDR2 FQNEAQ (reference sequence). This CDR3 comprises 15 residues. Trimming at V came to 6 bases and at J to 0 bases, leaving 5 bases not matched to a gene. CDR3 coding DNA: TGTGCCAGCAGACCGGGACAGGGTACTAACTATGGCTACACCTTC. Amino acids: CASRPGQGTNYGYTF.

The genes are TRBV30 and TRBJ1-6; D is ambiguous. Germline lookup yields CDR1 GTSNPN and CDR2 SVGIG (reference sequence). CDR3 length: 13 residues. Deletions cut 2 bases from V and 6 bases from J, with 8 bases between. CDR3 DNA: TGTGCCTGGAGTCCGGGCCCTAATTCACCCCTCCACTTT. Translated, it gives CAWSPGPNSPLHF. Full variable domain (rest looked up from reference TRBV30 and TRBJ1-6): SQTIHQWPATLVQPVGSPLSLECTVEGTSNPNLYWYRQAAGRGLQLLFYSVGIGQISSEVPQNLSASRPQDRQFILSSKKLLLSDSGFYLCAWSPGPNSPLHFGNGTRLTVT.

The V and J genes are TRBV4-1 and TRBJ2-7; 11 nucleotides agree with TRBD1. V dropped 1 base and J dropped 9; count of bases not matched to a gene: 8. CDR1 MGHRA and CDR2 YSYEKL come from the germline V gene. The CDR3 is made up of 15 amino acids. CDR3 sequence: CASSQALDRGRVQYF. The CDR3 bases are TGCGCCAGCAGCCAAGCATTGGACAGGGGGCGCGTGCAGTACTTC.

This chain links TRBV3-1 (or the pseudogene TRBV3-2) with TRBJ1-1; perhaps TRBD1 as D (5 bases). There are 13 residues in the CDR3. Germline loops: CDR1 LGHDT, CDR2 YNNKEL (reference sequence). With 2 bases removed from V and 7 bases from J, the gap between germline ends came to 11 bases. The CDR3 nucleotides are TGTGCCAGCAGCCAAAGCCAGGGTCTTGAAGCTTTCTTT. Amino acid sequence: CASSQSQGLEAFF.

The chain uses TRBV7-9 and TRBJ2-7; TRBD1 aligns across 9 bases. This CDR3 has 15 residues. Germline CDR1 is SEHNR and CDR2 is FQNEAQ (reference sequence). The V gene end was trimmed by 6 bases and the J gene end by 1 base; junction bases not matched to a gene: 7. In nucleotides, the CDR3 is TGTGCCAGCAGTGCTACAGGGGGCGGTTCCTACGAGCAGTACTTC. It yields the protein CASSATGGGSYEQYF.

The chain uses TRBV9 and TRBJ1-2; 7 nucleotides match TRBD1. The germline gives CDR1 SGDLS, CDR2 YYNGEE. The CDR3 contains 15 residues. V was clipped by 0 bases and J by 7 bases; unmatched bases: 9. CDR3 sequence (DNA): TGTGCCAGCAGCGTAGTAGGGGACAGTATTTTTGGCTACACCTTC. Amino acid sequence: CASSVVGDSIFGYTF.

The gene calls are TRBV28 and TRBJ2-3; possible D gene TRBD2, 5 bases. The CDR3 totals 15 residues. The V gene lost 8 bases and the J gene lost 0 bases, with 15 bases spanning the gap. Germline values: CDR1 MDHEN, CDR2 SYDVKM. CDR3: CASVRRQFSTDTQYF. CDR3 nucleotides: TGTGCCAGCGTGAGGAGGCAATTTAGCACAGATACGCAGTATTTT. The full variable domain, its missing parts supplied by reference TRBV28 and TRBJ2-3, is DVKVTQSSRYLVKRTGEKVFLECVQDMDHENMFWYRQDPGLGLRLIYFSYDVKMKEKGDIPEGYSVSREKKERFSLILESASTNQTSMYLCASVRRQFSTDTQYFGPGTRLTVL.

The chain has TRBV28 and TRBJ1-5, with D tentatively TRBD1 (6 bases). The germline gives CDR1 MDHEN, CDR2 SYDVKM. This CDR3 contains 13 residues. The V end was cut by 5 bases, the J end by 15 bases, with 20 bases between. DNA of the CDR3: TGTGCCAGCAGTCTGCTGCTAGGGGGGAAATCGCATTTT. Protein product: CASSLLLGGKSHF.

The V and J genes are TRBV7-2 and TRBJ1-6; D unresolved. The CDR3 covers 12 residues. Germline values: CDR1 SGHTA, CDR2 FQGNSA. V lost 5 bases and J 4 bases, leaving 3 bases between the germline ends. Written as DNA, the CDR3 is TGTGCCAGCAGCCCGTATAATTCACCCCTCCACTTT. This codes for CASSPYNSPLHF.

The chain combines TRBV19 with TRBJ2-1; 9 bases line up with TRBD2. This CDR3 contains 15 residues. After removal of 7 bases from V and 9 bases from J, the junction contained 13 bases not matched to a gene. Germline CDR1 and CDR2: LNHDA and SQIVND (reference sequence). CDR3 region: CASTPRDSGSLEQFF. DNA of the CDR3: TGTGCCAGTACCCCCCGGGATAGCGGGAGTCTTGAGCAGTTCTTC. Together with reference TRBV19 and TRBJ2-1, the CDR3 gives the full variable domain: DGGITQSPKYLFRKEGQNVTLSCEQNLNHDAMYWYRQDPGQGLRLIYYSQIVNDFQKGDIAEGYSVSREKKESFPLTVTSAQKNPTAFYLCASTPRDSGSLEQFFGPGTRLTVL.

This clone came up a few times. CDR3 loop: CASSLAAGVATGELFF. DNA for the CDR3: TGCGCCAGCAGCTTGGCAGCAGGCGTTGCCACCGGGGAGCTGTTTTTT. This rearrangement joins TRBV5-1 to TRBJ2-2; D is ambiguous. The CDR3 is 16 amino acids. The germline gives CDR1 SGHRS, CDR2 YFSETQ. The V end lost 0 bases, the J end lost 4 bases, and 13 bases lay between the germline ends. The full variable domain, completed using reference TRBV5-1 and TRBJ2-2, is KAGVTQTPRYLIKTRGQQVTLSCSPISGHRSVSWYQQTPGQGLQFLFEYFSETQRNKGNFPGRFSGRQFSNSRSEMNVSTLELGDSALYLCASSLAAGVATGELFFGEGSRLTVL.

The rearrangement links TRBV7-9 to TRBJ1-2; 10 nucleotides match TRBD1. With 2 bases clipped from V and 5 bases from J, the junction kept 8 bases outside the gene matches. CDR3 length equals 16 residues. Germline CDR1 and CDR2: SEHNR and FQNEAQ (reference sequence). The CDR3 here is CASSLSVLGQGYGYTF. The CDR3 DNA sequence: TGTGCCAGCAGCTTATCGGTTCTGGGACAGGGGTATGGCTACACCTTC.

V is TRBV23-1 and J is TRBJ2-3, with 10 bases matching TRBD2. TRBV23-1 is labeled an ORF, and its function is uncertain. The CDR3 extends over 18 amino acids. The trim removed 3 bases at V and 2 bases at J, leaving 11 bases unmatched. The CDR3 loop reads CASSHPGRTSGHTDTQYF. CDR3 nucleotides: TGCGCCAGCAGTCACCCGGGAAGGACTAGCGGACACACAGATACGCAGTATTTT.